The T cell receptor (beta chain) under discussion was sequenced for a study of HIV-infected patients and healthy controls. The wider study: Viral load fell to undetectable in 11 of 16 patients by the second blood draw. Study outcomes and limitations: Healthy controls shared more CDR3 sequences between individuals than HIV-infected patients did. Slight age and sex differences between study cohorts did not explain the diversity differences.

The CDR3 has 14 residues. Germline lookup yields CDR1 MNHEY and CDR2 SVGAGI. Trimming removed 8 bases from V and 4 bases from J; junction bases left unmatched: 8. This clonotype qualifies as large. Its antigen is undetermined. Follow-up blood was drawn about 14 weeks, roughly three months, after antiretroviral therapy began. All unsorted peripheral T cells were captured because whole blood was used without fractionation. cDNA was made from roughly 500 ng RNA using alpha and beta constant primers. Separate chain-specific third strand synthesis with multiplexing indices produced the alpha and beta libraries. All rearrangements within a chain used one primer pair; cDNA molecules carried barcodes. One entry per CDR3 protein, called by TCRdb with MiXCR from the 5' RACE reads. This repertoire shows 3,500 to 4,000 distinct CDR3 sequences, 25% to 30% found once; its top ten account for 20%.

This specimen consisted of blood, obtained during antiretroviral therapy. The chain has TRBV6-5 and TRBJ2-1, with TRBD1 matching 7 bases. The sequence came from an adult with HIV infection. The CDR3 is CASSTGTVYNEQFF. The DNA of the CDR3 is TGTGCCAGCTCTACCGGGACAGTATACAATGAGCAGTTCTTC.